The 32 T cell receptor beta chains given below trace back to one sample, sequenced in a study of T cell repertoires in cytomegalovirus infection (dated by TCRdb to between 2018 and 2021). TCRdb lists the instrument as Illumina HiSeq 1500. TCRdb passed the public sequencing reads through fastp at Q25 and MiXCR, retaining productive beta sequences. One record per CDR3 amino acid sequence lists the most common genes and DNA. The sample contains over 250,000 distinct CDR3 sequences, 20% to 30% of them found a single time. The ten most abundant clones make up about 15% of the sample. The material sequenced was PBMCs. These receptors all come from a human donor in good health (CMV status not recorded). Some clones in this sample may be carry-over from other donors' samples.

This clonotype was counted ten times or more. The chain couples TRBV7-2 to TRBJ2-7; 7 nucleotides line up with TRBD2. Germline lookup yields CDR1 SGHTA and CDR2 FQGNSA. CDR3 length equals 15 residues. V shed 2 bases, J shed 4 bases, and the junction held 8 bases outside the gene matches. The CDR3 sequence: CASSLNGGSPYEQYV. CDR3 bases: TGTGCCAGCAGCTTAAACGGCGGGAGTCCGTACGAGCAGTACGTC.

This clonotype has ten or more counts. J is TRBJ2-3 and V is TRBV11-2, with D possibly TRBD2 on 5 matching bases. Germline CDR1 SGHAT, CDR2 FQNNGV. The length of the CDR3 is 16 residues. V lost 2 bases and J 0 bases, leaving 12 bases between the germline ends. CDR3 in DNA: TGTGCCAGCAGCTTATTCCGAGCGGCTAGCACAGATACGCAGTATTTT. Protein product: CASSLFRAASTDTQYF.

This chain links TRBV28 with TRBJ2-3; TRBD2 aligns across 7 bases. Trimming removed 4 bases from V and 4 bases from J; junction bases left unmatched: 8. CDR1 is MDHEN and CDR2 is SYDVKM in the germline V gene. This CDR3 contains 15 residues. The CDR3 region is CASSSSGLAADTQYF. The CDR3 coding sequence is TGTGCCAGCAGTTCCTCGGGTCTAGCGGCAGATACGCAGTATTTT. Full variable domain (remainder filled in from reference TRBV28 and TRBJ2-3): DVKVTQSSRYLVKRTGEKVFLECVQDMDHENMFWYRQDPGLGLRLIYFSYDVKMKEKGDIPEGYSVSREKKERFSLILESASTNQTSMYLCASSSSGLAADTQYFGPGTRLTVL.

This clonotype occurred many times. V is TRBV7-9 and J is TRBJ2-7; 10 bases agree with TRBD2. This CDR3 has 15 residues. CDR1 and CDR2 from the germline V gene are SEHNR and FQNEAQ (reference sequence). Trimming removed 2 bases from V and 6 bases from J; junction bases left unmatched: 7. The CDR3 DNA sequence: TGTGCCAGCAGCTTACAAGCGGGAGGGCCCGGCGAGCAGTACTTC. Encoded protein: CASSLQAGGPGEQYF. The entire variable domain, with the rest obtained from reference TRBV7-9 and TRBJ2-7, is as follows: DTGVSQNPRHKITKRGQNVTFRCDPISEHNRLYWYRQTLGQGPEFLTYFQNEAQLEKSRLLSDRFSAERPKGSFSTLEIQRTEQGDSAMYLCASSLQAGGPGEQYFGPGTRLTVT.

The chain is built from TRBV12-3 or TRBV12-4 and TRBJ2-1, with TRBD2 matching 16 bases. The CDR3 covers 18 residues. The V segment lost 6 bases and the J segment 3 bases; nucleotides outside the gene matches: 8. CDR3 loop: CASRSGTSGRVLYNEQFF. CDR3 DNA: TGTGCCAGCAGATCAGGGACTAGCGGGAGGGTGCTCTACAATGAGCAGTTCTTC.

The rearrangement links TRBV28 to TRBJ2-7, with TRBD2 matching 10 bases. Germline CDR1 reads MDHEN; CDR2 reads SYDVKM. This CDR3 is built from 14 residues. Trimming took 0 bases from V and 7 from J; bases not matched to a gene: 3. CDR3 DNA sequence: TGTGCCAGCAGTTTATGGCTAGCGGGAGAGGAGCAGTACTTC. It specifies CASSLWLAGEEQYF.

This clonotype has a handful of counts. The chain joins TRBV11-2 to TRBJ2-7, with D tentatively TRBD2 (5 bases). V dropped 5 bases and J dropped 3 bases, with 17 bases sitting between them. This CDR3 is 15 amino acids long. In germline, CDR1 is SGHAT, CDR2 FQNNGV. DNA of the CDR3: TGTGCCAGCAGCGCCACCTCCGAGGGCTTCTACGAGCAGTACTTC. Protein: CASSATSEGFYEQYF. The whole variable domain, filled in from reference TRBV11-2 and TRBJ2-7, reads EAGVAQSPRYKIIEKRQSVAFWCNPISGHATLYWYQQILGQGPKLLIQFQNNGVVDDSQLPKDRFSAERLKGVDSTLKIQPAKLEDSAVYLCASSATSEGFYEQYFGPGTRLTVT.

The gene calls are TRBV14 and TRBJ2-3; tentatively, D is TRBD1 (5 bases). The CDR3 contains 15 residues. V shed 1 base and J shed 0 bases, with 8 bases lying between them. Per the germline V gene, CDR1 is SGHDN and CDR2 is FVKESK. Here the CDR3 reads CASSQAGFSTDTQYF. As DNA, the CDR3 is TGTGCCAGCAGCCAAGCAGGGTTTAGCACAGATACGCAGTATTTT.

This clonotype appeared many times. The DNA for the CDR3 is TGTGCCAGCAGCTTCTACGGGACTAGCGGGAGTAGTCGGGTCAGTGAGCAGTTCTTC. It is translated as CASSFYGTSGSSRVSEQFF. The gene calls are TRBV7-6 and TRBJ2-1; TRBD2 aligns across 14 bases. J was trimmed by 9 bases and V by 3 bases; bases with no gene match: 16. This CDR3 region has 19 residues. Germline values: CDR1 SGHVS, CDR2 FNYEAQ.

The genes are TRBV2 and TRBJ2-1; no clear D. Germline-derived CDR1 and CDR2 are SNHLY and FYNNEI. The length of the CDR3 is 12 residues. The V end was cut by 4 bases, the J end by 4 bases, with 5 bases between. The CDR3 sequence: CASSATYNEQFF. CDR3 DNA: TGTGCCAGCAGTGCAACGTACAATGAGCAGTTCTTC.

This clonotype was detected many times. This sequence joins TRBV7-2 and TRBJ2-5; 8 bases are a match to TRBD1. Germline trimming cut 5 bases from V and 3 bases from J; bases unmatched to any gene: 8. The CDR3 is made up of 15 amino acids. From germline, CDR1 is SGHTA and CDR2 FQGNSA. CDR3 in DNA: TGTGCCAGCAGCACGAGGACAGGGTGGAAAGAGACCCAGTACTTC. Its translation is CASSTRTGWKETQYF.

The table lists this clonotype with many counts. The chain carries TRBV7-2 and TRBJ2-5; D is unclear. The CDR3 is 12 amino acids. Per germline, CDR1 SGHTA and CDR2 FQGNSA. Trimming took 7 bases from V and 4 from J, leaving 10 bases between them. CDR3 residues: CASTPLRETQYF. In DNA, the CDR3 is TGTGCCAGCACCCCTTTACGAGAGACCCAGTACTTC.

The J gene is TRBJ1-4, the V gene TRBV28; 7 nucleotides align to TRBD1. Germline assignment: CDR1 MDHEN and CDR2 SYDVKM. This CDR3 has 17 residues. J was trimmed by 6 bases and V by 2 bases; bases with no gene match: 12. The CDR3 spells CASSLIQGFGVDEKLFF. Written as DNA, the CDR3 is TGTGCCAGCAGTTTAATACAGGGGTTCGGGGTAGATGAAAAACTGTTTTTT.

This rearrangement joins TRBV28 to TRBJ1-6; 8 nucleotides match TRBD1. The germline V gene has CDR1 MDHEN and CDR2 SYDVKM. J lost 7 bases, V lost 3 bases, and 5 bases had no gene match. This CDR3 is built from 15 residues. The CDR3 loop reads CASSFRGPTNSPLHF. For the CDR3, the DNA is TGTGCCAGCAGTTTCAGGGGGCCGACAAATTCACCCCTCCACTTT.

The genes are TRBV5-1 and TRBJ1-1; a weak D match, TRBD1 (6 bases). V lost 1 base and J 1 base, leaving 20 bases between the germline ends. Germline V gene data show CDR1 as SGHRS and CDR2 as YFSETQ. The CDR3 contains 18 residues. The CDR3 loop is CASSLHPTGQRTNTEAFF. In DNA, the CDR3 is TGCGCCAGCAGCTTGCACCCTACCGGACAGCGGACGAACACTGAAGCTTTCTTT.

CDR3 nucleotides: TGCGCCAGCAGCCAAGAGTTAGGGACAGAAGCTTTCTTT. Protein: CASSQELGTEAFF. The V and J genes are TRBV4-3 and TRBJ1-1; TRBD1 might be the D (6 bases). The germline V and J ends were trimmed by 0 bases and 8 bases, with 10 bases remaining between them. Germline V lookup: CDR1 LGHNA, CDR2 YSLEER. The CDR3 is 13 residues long.

This clonotype appeared a few times. The chain is built from TRBV14 and TRBJ1-6; D is uncertain. Germline V gene lookup returns CDR1 SGHDN and CDR2 FVKESK. The CDR3 consists of 13 residues. V gave up 0 bases and J gave up 16 bases, with 13 bases separating them. The CDR3 DNA sequence: TGTGCCAGCAGCCAAGATCCGGCGGTGGGTCTCCACTTT. Translation gives CASSQDPAVGLHF.

This rearrangement joins TRBV7-2 to TRBJ2-1, with 14 nucleotides matching TRBD2. The germline V gene has CDR1 SGHTA and CDR2 FQGNSA. Trimming removed 6 bases from V and 9 bases from J; junction bases left unmatched: 10. The CDR3 runs to 16 residues. The CDR3 DNA reads as TGTGCCAGCAGGGAGTTGGGGACTAGCGGGAGTGGTGAGCAGTTCTTC. Translating it yields CASRELGTSGSGEQFF.

Many counts were recorded for this clonotype. The J gene is TRBJ2-3, the V gene TRBV12-3 or TRBV12-4; TRBD2 agrees at 8 bases. Losses at the gene ends were 8 bases for V and 5 bases for J; bases not matched to a gene: 6. This CDR3 contains 13 residues. The CDR3, as DNA: TGTGCCAGCGAGGCTAGCGGGTTAGATACGCAGTATTTT. Its translation is CASEASGLDTQYF.

This clonotype was counted a few times. The chain employs TRBV7-2 and TRBJ1-5; 7 bases agree with TRBD1. With V trimmed by 5 bases and J by 1 base, 8 bases remained unmatched. The CDR3 runs 16 residues. Germline V gene data show CDR1 as SGHTA and CDR2 as FQGNSA. The DNA of the CDR3 is TGTGCCAGCAGCCTAAACAGGGGATGGAGCAATCAGCCCCAGCATTTT. Translated, it gives CASSLNRGWSNQPQHF.

There are a few counts of this clonotype. The chain uses TRBV6-2 or TRBV6-3 and TRBJ2-3; no reliable D call. The CDR3 covers 15 residues. Germline lookup yields CDR1 MNHEY and CDR2 SVGEGT. V was shortened by 6 bases and J by 0 bases, with 13 bases between the two germline ends. The CDR3 DNA is TGTGCCAGCAGCAGAGAGTCTCCTAGCACAGATACGCAGTATTTT. This encodes CASSRESPSTDTQYF.

The chain uses TRBV19 and TRBJ2-4; the match to TRBD1 covers 11 bases. The CDR3 consists of 17 residues. V lost 9 bases, J lost 3 bases, and 13 bases stayed unmatched. The germline V gene encodes CDR1 LNHDA and CDR2 SQIVND (reference sequence). CDR3 protein: CASRDRGITSGKNIQYF. The DNA of the CDR3 is TGTGCCAGCCGGGACAGGGGGATTACTAGCGGCAAAAACATTCAGTACTTC.

This chain uses TRBV20-1 with TRBJ2-7; 10 bases agree with TRBD2. The CDR3 is made up of 15 amino acids. The V and J ends lost 2 bases and 0 bases, in that order; junction bases with no gene match: 4. Germline-derived CDR1 and CDR2 are DFQATT and SNEGSKA (reference sequence). The CDR3 region is CSARSLAGASYEQYF. The CDR3, as DNA: TGCAGTGCTAGATCCCTAGCGGGGGCCTCCTACGAGCAGTACTTC.

This clonotype has a count of ten or more. The chain is built from TRBV7-6 and TRBJ2-2; 8 bases align to TRBD1. The V and J ends lost 6 bases and 3 bases, in that order; junction bases with no gene match: 3. The length of the CDR3 is 14 residues. Germline V gene sequence: CDR1 SGHVS, CDR2 FNYEAQ. The CDR3 DNA sequence: TGTGCCAGCAGACCGACAGGGGACACCGGGGAGCTGTTTTTT. It encodes CASRPTGDTGELFF.

The V gene is TRBV6-1, the J gene TRBJ2-1, with a weak D call TRBD1 (5 bases). CDR3 length: 12 residues. Germline values: CDR1 MNHNS, CDR2 SASEGT. The V gene lost 7 bases and the J gene lost 7 bases, with 11 bases spanning the gap. The CDR3 loop reads CASTWGGNEQFF. The CDR3 DNA reads TGTGCCAGCACCTGGGGCGGAAATGAGCAGTTCTTC.

This clonotype was detected ten times or more. The chain combines TRBV7-6 with TRBJ2-7; D ambiguous. The CDR3 is 14 residues long. V lost 5 bases and J 5 bases, leaving 16 bases between the germline ends. Germline CDR1 SGHVS, CDR2 FNYEAQ. The chain's CDR3 is CASSVLFGTDEQYF. CDR3 DNA sequence: TGTGCCAGCAGCGTCCTCTTTGGAACAGACGAGCAGTACTTC.

This clonotype was observed a few times. The chain has TRBV20-1 and TRBJ1-1, with 7 bases identical to TRBD1. The CDR3 has 15 residues. Germline lookup yields CDR1 DFQATT and CDR2 SNEGSKA (reference sequence). Trimming at V came to 2 bases and at J to 0 bases, leaving 6 bases not matched to a gene. CDR3: CSARQGVGMNTEAFF. The DNA for the CDR3 is TGCAGTGCTAGACAGGGGGTAGGGATGAACACTGAAGCTTTCTTT.

This clonotype was detected ten times or more. CDR3: CASSLALAGNTGELFF. The CDR3 nucleotides read TGTGCCAGCAGCTTAGCTCTCGCGGGGAACACCGGGGAGCTGTTTTTT. The V and J genes are TRBV7-2 and TRBJ2-2; tentatively, D is TRBD2 (5 bases). Germline assignment: CDR1 SGHTA and CDR2 FQGNSA. The length of the CDR3 is 16 residues. V lost 0 bases, J lost 1 base, and 9 bases lay in between. Based on the CDR3 plus reference TRBV7-2 and TRBJ2-2, the full variable domain is GAGVSQSPSNKVTEKGKDVELRCDPISGHTALYWYRQSLGQGLEFLIYFQGNSAPDKSGLPSDRFSAERTGGSVSTLTIQRTQQEDSAVYLCASSLALAGNTGELFFGEGSRLTVL.

This clonotype was seen many times. The CDR3 bases are TGTGCCAGCAGCTTGAGCGGGAACTACGAGCAGTACTTC. This sequence encodes CASSLSGNYEQYF. This chain joins TRBV7-2 and TRBJ2-7; TRBD2 matches 7 bases. The V gene end was trimmed by 3 bases and the J gene end by 3 bases; junction bases not matched to a gene: 2. Germline-derived CDR1 and CDR2 are SGHTA and FQGNSA. CDR3 length: 13 residues.

The chain carries TRBV28 and TRBJ2-5; 9 positions agree with TRBD2. V was pared by 5 bases and J by 4 bases, with 11 bases of the junction left unmatched. CDR1 and CDR2 from the germline V gene are MDHEN and SYDVKM. CDR3 length: 16 residues. In nucleotides, the CDR3 is TGTGCCAGCAGTGATGCGACTAGCGGCTTCTTAGAGACCCAGTACTTC. It encodes CASSDATSGFLETQYF.

This clonotype was recorded many times. The genes are TRBV27 and TRBJ2-3, with 8 bases aligning to TRBD2. V was pared by 6 bases and J by 1 base, with 0 bases of the junction left unmatched. The CDR3 loop spans 13 amino acids. CDR1 is MNHEY, CDR2 SMNVEV, per germline (reference sequence). CDR3 nucleotide sequence: TGTGCCAGCAGACTAGCGGGCACAGATACGCAGTATTTT. It specifies CASRLAGTDTQYF.

Only a few counts were recorded for this clonotype. The rearrangement joins TRBV6-2 or TRBV6-3 to TRBJ2-7; 7 bases agree with TRBD2. Germline-derived CDR1 and CDR2 are MNHEY and SVGEGT. V gave up 4 bases and J gave up 4 bases; unmatched junction bases: 16. The CDR3 is 17 amino acids. The CDR3 DNA reads TGTGCCAGCAGTTTGGCTAGCGGATCTTCCCACGGGTACGAGCAGTACTTC. It translates to CASSLASGSSHGYEQYF.